Listed below are T cell receptor beta chains from one sample, sequenced in a study of blood T cell repertoires in COVID-19. TCRdb's copy holds only in-frame clones and misses some; the assay was immunoSEQ multiplex PCR. The sample has approximately 150,000 clones; approximately 86% are singletons. Sequenced material: peripheral blood. The origin of the receptors is a woman in her sixties with acute or convalescent COVID-19. The CDR3 runs from the conserved cysteine through the conserved F or W. Fields, in order: clone size, J gene, D gene, V gene, CDR3 length, CDR3 DNA, CDR3 protein. A D gene is named only where the DNA matches it firmly. Clone size is given for some rows only: seen once, a few or many times, or a class if the clone is expanded.

>NA|TRBJ2-1|TRBD1|TRBV28|15
TGTGCCATCAAAAGAGGACAGGGGGTCTTAAATGAGCAGTTCTTC
CAIKRGQGVLNEQFF
>NA|TRBJ2-1|TRBD2|TRBV7-2|16
TGTGCCAGCAGCTTAGCTGCGGGGGGTGATTACAATGAGCAGTTCTTC
CASSLAAGGDYNEQFF
>NA|TRBJ2-2|NA|TRBV5-6|15
TGTGCCAGCAGCTTCCCGGGGAGGAACACCGGGGAGCTGTTTTTT
CASSFPGRNTGELFF
>NA|TRBJ2-1|NA|TRBV6-5|16
TGTGCCAGCAGTTACTCACGGCAGGTTATCGACAATGAGCAGTTCTTC
CASSYSRQVIDNEQFF
>NA|TRBJ1-1|TRBD1|TRBV4-1|15
TGCGCCAGCAGCCCGGGACAGCTAGGGGGAACTGAAGCTTTCTTT
CASSPGQLGGTEAFF
>once|TRBJ1-3|NA|TRBV6-5|14
TGTGCCAGCACTACCGATTCGTGGGGAAACACCATATATTTT
CASTTDSWGNTIYF
>NA|TRBJ2-3|TRBD1|TRBV24-1|15
TGTGCCACCAGAACTAACAGGGGGAGCACAGATACGCAGTATTTT
CATRTNRGSTDTQYF
>NA|TRBJ1-6|TRBD1|TRBV10-3|14
TGTGCCATCAGAGACAGGGTGGGTGGTTCACCCCTCCACTTT
CAIRDRVGGSPLHF
>NA|TRBJ1-2|NA|TRBV6-5|15
TGTGCCAGCAGTTACGCGGGGGGGTTTGACTATGGCTACACCTTC
CASSYAGGFDYGYTF
>once|TRBJ1-2|NA|TRBV5-4|13
TGTGCCAGCAGCTTGTCTTCAGGCTATGGCTACACCTTC
CASSLSSGYGYTF
>once|TRBJ1-4|TRBD1|TRBV4-2|17
TGTGCCAGCAGCCAAGAAGATGACAGGGCAACTAATGAAAAACTGTTTTTT
CASSQEDDRATNEKLFF
>NA|TRBJ1-3|NA|TRBV30|13
TGTGCCTGTCACAGGGATTCTGGAAACACCATATATTTT
CACHRDSGNTIYF
>NA|TRBJ1-2|TRBD1|TRBV2|14
TGTGCCAGCATGGGCAGGACAGGGAACTATGGCTACACCTTC
CASMGRTGNYGYTF